Included here is one TCR beta chain sequence, with context. The data belong to a study of blood T cell repertoires in COVID-19. In the study overall: Both acute and convalescent COVID-19 samples were obtained from the United States, Italy and Spain. The analysed material was cDNA or gDNA that came from T cells, B-cell-depleted T cells, or PBMCs.

Germline CDR1 and CDR2: KGHDR and SFDVKD. Trimming took 3 bases from V and 8 from J; bases not matched to a gene: 8. The CDR3 has 14 residues. TCRdb's table, derived via immunoSEQ multiplex PCR, lists solely in-frame clones and lacks some. The sample yields some 45,000 clones, about 88% seen once. The specimen was peripheral blood. This sequence originates from a human donor in a cohort sampled during active COVID-19. The chain uses TRBV24-1 and TRBJ1-2, with TRBD1 matching over 7 bases. In DNA, the CDR3 is TGTGCCACCAGTGATGACTACAGGGGAGGAGGCTACACCTTC. Protein: CATSDDYRGGGYTF.